The rows below give T cell receptor beta chains drawn from one sample of a study of T-cell reconstitution after alpha-beta-depleted transplantation in children. TCRdb re-called the PCR reads with MiXCR, one entry per CDR3 protein. This sample yields some 590,000 distinct CDR3 sequences, of which about 10% are seen a single time; about 4.2% belongs to the top ten. The input for sequencing was PBMCs from the stem cell graft donor, taken from the stem cell graft. All receptors come from a human donor who donated a stem cell graft to a child with acute myeloid leukemia. Both conserved end residues are part of each CDR3. The D gene is left open where the match is weak. The size field is filled for only some rows; it gives once, few, many or a size class.

j_call | d_call | clone_size | v_call | cdr3_aa | cdr3_nt
TRBJ2-7 | TRBD2 | - | TRBV5-1 | CASSSTAGALNEQYF | TGCGCCAGCAGCTCTACAGCGGGAGCCCTCAACGAGCAGTACTTC
TRBJ1-5 | - | - | TRBV6-1 | CASTPDTGGGIHAQHF | TGTGCCAGCACCCCGGACACCGGAGGGGGAATTCACGCCCAGCATTTT
TRBJ2-1 | - | many | TRBV28 | CASSLRYNEQFF | TGTGCCAGCAGCCTGAGGTACAATGAGCAGTTCTTC
TRBJ1-1 | TRBD1 | - | TRBV6-2/TRBV6-3 | CASSRGGWNTEAFF | TGTGCCAGCAGCCGAGGGGGCTGGAACACTGAAGCTTTCTTT
TRBJ2-1 | - | many | TRBV7-2 | CASSNRVYNEQFF | TGTGCCAGCAGTAACAGGGTTTACAATGAGCAGTTCTTC
TRBJ2-2 | TRBD2 | few | TRBV7-3 | CASSLKAPSGRYTGELFF | TGTGCCAGCAGCTTAAAGGCCCCTAGCGGGAGGTACACCGGGGAGCTGTTTTTT
TRBJ2-2 | - | many | TRBV11-2 | CASRIVTGELFF | TGTGCCAGCAGGATCGTTACCGGGGAGCTGTTTTTT
TRBJ2-1 | TRBD2 | - | TRBV13 | CASYPGLAGPNEQFF | TGTGCCAGTTACCCGGGACTAGCGGGGCCGAATGAGCAGTTCTTC
TRBJ2-5 | TRBD2 | - | TRBV5-1 | CASSLASGGRGLQETQYF | TGCGCCAGCAGCTTGGCGTCGGGGGGAAGAGGGCTACAAGAGACCCAGTACTTC
TRBJ1-1 | - | - | TRBV29-1 | CSVYGTSNTEAFF | TGCAGCGTTTATGGGACATCGAACACTGAAGCTTTCTTT
TRBJ1-2 | - | - | TRBV4-3 | CASSQDLTGGYTF | TGCGCCAGCAGCCAAGACCTAACTGGCGGCTACACCTTC
TRBJ1-4 | - | - | TRBV28 | CASTRLGGPLNEKLFF | TGTGCCAGCACCCGTCTGGGGGGTCCCCTTAATGAAAAACTGTTTTTT
TRBJ2-5 | - | few | TRBV7-6 | CASSLDRTQYF | TGTGCCAGCAGCTTAGATCGGACCCAGTACTTC
TRBJ2-7 | - | many | TRBV24-1 | CATQERGGASYEQYF | TGTGCCACCCAAGAGAGAGGGGGGGCGTCCTACGAGCAGTACTTC
TRBJ1-4 | - | few | TRBV27 | CASSLHRTSEKLFF | TGTGCCAGCAGTTTGCACAGGACATCGGAAAAACTGTTTTTT
TRBJ2-4 | TRBD2 | - | TRBV14 | CASSLSGGSDIQYF | TGTGCCAGCAGCCTCTCGGGGGGGTCTGACATTCAGTACTTC
TRBJ2-1 | TRBD1 | few | TRBV18 | CASSPPDRVEGDEQFF | TGTGCCAGCTCACCACCTGACAGGGTTGAAGGCGATGAGCAGTTCTTC
TRBJ2-5 | - | few | TRBV5-5 | CASSFGSLTEETQYF | TGTGCCAGCAGCTTTGGATCTTTGACGGAAGAGACCCAGTACTTC
TRBJ2-7 | TRBD2 | many | TRBV25-1 | CASSESVTQGTSLYEQYF | TGTGCCAGCAGTGAATCAGTAACCCAGGGGACTAGTTTGTACGAGCAGTACTTC
TRBJ1-1 | - | many | TRBV6-5 | CASSYGRGGTEAFF | TGTGCCAGCAGTTACGGGAGGGGAGGAACTGAAGCTTTCTTT
TRBJ1-1 | - | - | TRBV20-1 | CSASRGTGGKTEAFF | TGCAGTGCTAGTAGGGGCACGGGGGGGAAGACTGAAGCTTTCTTT
TRBJ2-1 | - | - | TRBV20-1 | CSARSPGQGPHNEQFF | TGCAGTGCTAGAAGCCCCGGGCAGGGTCCCCACAATGAGCAGTTCTTC
TRBJ2-7 | - | - | TRBV9 | CASSVGGESSYEQYF | TGTGCCAGCAGCGTAGGTGGAGAGAGCTCCTACGAGCAGTACTTC
TRBJ1-1 | TRBD1 | few | TRBV4-3 | CASSQGDRAYAEAFF | TGCGCCAGCAGCCAAGGGGACAGGGCGTACGCTGAAGCTTTCTTT
TRBJ2-1 | TRBD2 | few | TRBV20-1 | CSAPKLITSGRAYNEQFF | TGCAGTGCTCCAAAATTAATCACTAGCGGGAGGGCCTACAATGAGCAGTTCTTC
TRBJ1-1 | - | few | TRBV25-1 | CASSEVSPNTEAFF | TGTGCCAGCAGTGAGGTTAGCCCCAACACTGAAGCTTTCTTT
TRBJ2-1 | TRBD2 | few | TRBV7-9 | CASSSTVSGRSYNEQFF | TGTGCCAGCAGCTCTACGGTTAGCGGGAGGTCCTACAATGAGCAGTTCTTC
TRBJ2-1 | TRBD2 | many | TRBV6-1 | CASSTQRRTSAQGEQFF | TGTGCCAGCAGTACCCAACGCCGGACTAGCGCCCAGGGTGAGCAGTTCTTC